The 14 T cell receptor beta chains below come from one sample, sequenced in a study of CXCR3-negative and CXCR3-positive naive CD8 T cells. Findings and caveats of the study: CXCR3-positive naive cells carried more hydrophobic TRB CDR3s than CXCR3-negative ones.

Libraries were UMI-labeled 5' RACE TRB cDNA. TCRdb re-analyzed the 5' RACE reads; it lists each CDR3 protein once, without DNA. In all, the sample yields about 150,000 distinct CDR3 sequences. These receptors have no known antigen. Material: naive CXCR3+ CD8+ T cells from blood. Indicated subset: CD45RO-CCR7+CD27+CD95- naive CD8+ T cells expressing CXCR3 (TNR3+). These receptors were taken from a human donor in good health. Some clones in this sample may be carry-over from other donors' samples.

The chain links TRBV28 to TRBJ1-2. This CDR3 is 14 amino acids long. CDR1 and CDR2 from the germline V gene are MDHEN and SYDVKM. Here the CDR3 reads CASSLKRGGYGYTF.

V usage is TRBV7-2 and J usage is TRBJ2-3; TCRdb reports TRBD1, a call that lacks DNA to check it against. CDR3 length equals 16 residues. CDR1 and CDR2 from the germline V gene are SGHTA and FQGNSA. CDR3 sequence: CASSGGTGSSTDTQYF.

The V call is TRBV7-9, the J call TRBJ2-7; TCRdb selects TRBD1, and the lack of DNA leaves this call unchecked. There are 13 residues in the CDR3. From germline, CDR1 is SEHNR and CDR2 FQNEAQ (reference sequence). The CDR3 sequence: CASSTDRTYEQYF.

This rearrangement joins TRBV7-9 to TRBJ2-2; no DNA is available, so the TRBD1 call from TCRdb remains unchecked. The CDR3 is 16 amino acids. CDR1 is SEHNR, CDR2 FQNEAQ, per germline (reference sequence). The CDR3 protein is CASSERGGDGTGELFF.

CDR3 loop: CASSPSWGSGNTIYF. This chain connects TRBV7-6 to TRBJ1-3. Germline V CDR1 and CDR2: SGHVS, FNYEAQ. There are 15 residues in the CDR3. Complete variable domain (other parts from reference TRBV7-6 and TRBJ1-3): GAGVSQSPRYKVTKRGQDVALRCDPISGHVSLYWYRQALGQGPEFLTYFNYEAQQDKSGLPNDRFSAERPEGSISTLTIQRTEQRDSAMYRCASSPSWGSGNTIYFGEGSWLTVV.

The J gene is TRBJ2-7, the V gene TRBV19; TCRdb names TRBD2, which stays unverified in the absence of DNA. The germline V gene encodes CDR1 LNHDA and CDR2 SQIVND (reference sequence). The CDR3 has 15 residues. The CDR3 sequence is CASSSRWSAGDEQYF.

The J gene is TRBJ1-6, the V gene TRBV12-3 or TRBV12-4; TCRdb gives TRBD1 as the D gene, but with no DNA this cannot be confirmed. CDR3 length equals 14 residues. CDR3 loop: CASRGTGGISPLHF.

V is TRBV9 and J is TRBJ2-7; the TCRdb D gene call, TRBD1, has no DNA to confirm it. The CDR3 covers 16 residues. CDR1 is SGDLS and CDR2 is YYNGEE in the germline V gene. CDR3: CASSGVAGSGGYEQYF.

V gene TRBV24-1 combines with J gene TRBJ2-3; TCRdb outputs TRBD2, but without DNA this stays unchecked. Germline V lookup: CDR1 KGHDR, CDR2 SFDVKD. This CDR3 has 19 residues. CDR3 sequence: CATSDLRTSGGSPTDTQYF.

The rearrangement uses TRBV29-1 and TRBJ2-3. Germline V lookup: CDR1 SQVTM, CDR2 ANQGSEA. CDR3 length: 13 amino acids. CDR3 sequence: CSVSPASPDTQYF.

This chain joins TRBV14 and TRBJ2-1. This CDR3 comprises 16 residues. Per germline, CDR1 SGHDN and CDR2 FVKESK. The CDR3 loop reads CASSQALLTPYNEQFF.

V gene TRBV20-1 combines with J gene TRBJ2-1; TCRdb proposes TRBD2, but this gene call is untestable without DNA. This CDR3 comprises 14 residues. Germline CDR1 reads DFQATT; CDR2 reads SNEGSKA (reference sequence). The CDR3 sequence: CSARPSGYYNEQFF.

This chain connects TRBV7-2 to TRBJ1-1; TCRdb gives TRBD1 as the D gene, but with no DNA this cannot be confirmed. The germline V gene has CDR1 SGHTA and CDR2 FQGNSA. The CDR3 is 14 amino acids. Here the CDR3 reads CASSWDRAAYETFF.

This chain links TRBV6-6 with TRBJ2-3; TCRdb gives TRBD2 as the D gene, but with no DNA this cannot be confirmed. Germline values: CDR1 MNHNY, CDR2 SVGAGI (reference sequence). The CDR3 extends over 16 amino acids. The CDR3 is CASSYSGGGFPDTQYF.